The rows below give T cell receptor beta chains drawn from one sample of a study of blood T cell repertoires in COVID-19. Only in-frame clones appear in the TCRdb table, and some are missing; sequencing was by immunoSEQ multiplex PCR. The table records under 300,000 clones, roughly 90% of them present only once. Source material: peripheral blood. The receptors were sampled from a man aged 25-40 years who had recovered from COVID-19. Both conserved end residues are part of each CDR3. D genes are given only for firm matches. Clone size is given for some rows only: seen once, a few or many times, or a class if the clone is expanded.

abundance	v_gene	d_gene	j_gene	CDR3aa	CDR3nt
NA	TRBV6-1	TRBD1	TRBJ1-2	CASSEGGQYYGYTF	TGTGCCAGCAGTGAAGGGGGACAGTACTATGGCTACACCTTC
NA	TRBV5-5	TRBD1	TRBJ2-3	CASSPLTGTGFRDTQYF	TGTGCCAGCAGCCCCTTGACCGGGACAGGTTTTAGAGATACGCAGTATTTT
NA	TRBV14	NA	TRBJ1-6	CASSLPGNSPLHF	TGTGCCAGCAGCCTACCCGGTAATTCACCCCTCCACTTT
NA	TRBV6-5	NA	TRBJ1-3	CASARGQVSGNTIYF	TGTGCCAGTGCCCGGGGTCAAGTCTCTGGAAACACCATATATTTT
many	TRBV6-4	NA	TRBJ1-2	CASSDPYGAGEGYGYTF	TGTGCCAGCAGTGACCCCTATGGGGCCGGGGAGGGCTATGGCTACACCTTC
NA	TRBV4-1	NA	TRBJ1-5	CASSQEVTNNQPQHF	TGCGCCAGCAGCCAAGAAGTAACAAACAATCAGCCCCAGCATTTT
NA	TRBV2	NA	TRBJ1-5	CASSDYLEHQPQHF	TGTGCCAGCAGTGACTATTTAGAGCATCAGCCCCAGCATTTT
NA	TRBV11-2	NA	TRBJ1-1	CASSPRRGAFF	TGTGCCAGCAGCCCCCGACGGGGAGCTTTCTTT
NA	TRBV10-1	NA	TRBJ1-2	CASSPRRDSPYTF	TGCGCCAGCAGCCCACGGAGGGATTCGCCCTACACCTTC
NA	TRBV2	NA	TRBJ1-5	CASSELRAGQPQHF	TGTGCCAGCAGTGAACTCAGGGCCGGTCAGCCCCAGCATTTT
NA	TRBV29-1	NA	TRBJ2-4	CSAVYRDQYF	TGCAGCGCTGTCTACCGGGATCAGTACTTC
NA	TRBV14	NA	TRBJ1-1	CASSQNQWAGTEAFF	TGTGCCAGCAGCCAGAACCAGTGGGCGGGCACTGAAGCTTTCTTT
NA	TRBV28	NA	TRBJ1-2	CASSLAVTNYGYTF	TGTGCTAGCAGTTTGGCGGTTACTAACTATGGCTACACCTTC
once	TRBV9	NA	TRBJ2-7	CASSLGGAGYEQYF	TGTGCCAGCAGCCTCGGCGGGGCCGGGTACGAGCAGTACTTC
NA	TRBV2	TRBD1	TRBJ1-1	CASTYGDSEAFF	TGTGCCAGCACTTACGGGGACAGTGAAGCTTTCTTT
NA	TRBV12-5	TRBD2	TRBJ2-5	CASASGGKETQYF	TGTGCTAGTGCTTCGGGAGGAAAGGAGACCCAGTACTTC
NA	TRBV7-2	NA	TRBJ2-3	CASSLVPGPADTQYF	TGTGCCAGCAGCTTAGTCCCAGGGCCCGCAGATACGCAGTATTTT
NA	TRBV6-2/TRBV6-3	NA	TRBJ2-2	CASSLTGELFF	TGTGCCAGCAGTTTAACCGGGGAGCTGTTTTTT
NA	TRBV6-5	NA	TRBJ2-2	CASSYLQSGELFF	TGTGCCAGCAGTTATCTACAGTCCGGGGAGCTGTTTTTT
NA	TRBV6-4	NA	TRBJ1-5	CASSGQANQPQHF	TGTGCCAGCAGTGGACAAGCCAATCAGCCCCAGCATTTT
NA	TRBV11-3	NA	TRBJ2-3	CASSFRETDTQYF	TGTGCCAGCAGCTTCAGGGAAACAGATACGCAGTATTTT
NA	TRBV7-2	NA	TRBJ1-5	CASSQGGGRSNQPQHF	TGTGCCAGCAGCCAAGGAGGAGGGCGGAGCAATCAGCCCCAGCATTTT
NA	TRBV9	TRBD1	TRBJ2-2	CASSVAARGRANTGELFF	TGTGCCAGCAGCGTAGCAGCCAGGGGGCGAGCGAACACCGGGGAGCTGTTTTTT
NA	TRBV5-1	TRBD1	TRBJ2-3	CASSSDRGPDTQYF	TGCGCCAGCAGCTCCGACAGGGGGCCTGATACGCAGTATTTT
NA	TRBV11-2	TRBD2	TRBJ2-3	CASSLGLAADTQYF	TGTGCCAGCAGCTTAGGACTAGCGGCAGATACGCAGTATTTT
NA	TRBV6-5	TRBD1	TRBJ1-1	CASRTGGLVEAFF	TGTGCCAGCAGGACAGGGGGCTTGGTTGAAGCTTTCTTT
NA	TRBV6-5	NA	TRBJ1-1	CASSYIYQEVNTEAFF	TGTGCCAGCAGTTACATTTACCAGGAGGTGAACACTGAAGCTTTCTTT
once	TRBV5-6	TRBD1	TRBJ1-4	CASSSLATGTYNEKLFF	TGTGCCAGCAGCTCCCTGGCGACAGGGACTTATAATGAAAAACTGTTTTTT
NA	TRBV4-2	TRBD1	TRBJ1-2	CASSQDGEGGNGYTF	TGTGCCAGCAGCCAAGACGGAGAAGGGGGCAATGGCTACACCTTC
once	TRBV3-1/TRBV3-2	NA	TRBJ1-2	CASSQEGTRGHGYTF	TGTGCCAGCAGCCAAGAGGGTACCAGGGGCCATGGCTACACCTTC
NA	TRBV10-3	NA	TRBJ1-2	CAITDQGNYGYTF	TGTGCCATCACCGACCAGGGAAACTATGGCTACACCTTC
NA	TRBV5-1	NA	TRBJ1-2	CASSWRYREGDGYTF	TGCGCCAGCAGCTGGAGGTACAGGGAGGGCGATGGCTACACCTTC
NA	TRBV20-1	NA	TRBJ1-2	CSASNSYGYTF	TGCAGTGCGAGTAACAGCTATGGCTACACCTTC
NA	TRBV5-1	NA	TRBJ1-3	CASSLVGGTGNTIYF	TGCGCCAGCAGCTTGGTCGGGGGTACTGGAAACACCATATATTTT
once	TRBV11-2	NA	TRBJ1-3	CASNSRVSRTGNTIYF	TGTGCCAGCAACTCCAGGGTTTCAAGAACTGGAAACACCATATATTTT
NA	TRBV7-9	TRBD1	TRBJ1-6	CASSVDRGTYNSPLHF	TGTGCCAGCAGTGTGGACAGGGGTACCTATAATTCACCCCTCCACTTT
NA	TRBV27	NA	TRBJ1-2	CASNSVGGGYTF	TGTGCCAGCAACTCAGTGGGGGGTGGCTACACCTTC
NA	TRBV5-1	TRBD1	TRBJ1-5	CASSSTGASNQPQHF	TGCGCCAGCAGCTCGACAGGGGCAAGCAATCAGCCCCAGCATTTT
once	TRBV19	TRBD1	TRBJ1-6	CASSIRSGGSESPLHF	TGTGCCAGTAGTATTCGGTCAGGGGGTTCGGAATCACCCCTCCACTTT
NA	TRBV11-2	NA	TRBJ1-2	CASSEGDYGYTF	TGTGCCAGCAGCGAGGGGGACTATGGCTACACCTTC
NA	TRBV6-5	NA	TRBJ1-5	CASSYSRLNQPQHF	TGTGCCAGCAGTTACTCGAGACTCAATCAGCCCCAGCATTTT
NA	TRBV10-3	TRBD2	TRBJ2-1	CAISESAGGSISNEQFF	TGTGCCATCAGTGAGTCCGCGGGGGGGTCCATATCCAATGAGCAGTTCTTC
NA	TRBV27	TRBD2	TRBJ2-1	CASSSLAGWYNEQFF	TGTGCCAGCAGTTCCCTAGCGGGCTGGTACAATGAGCAGTTCTTC
NA	TRBV9	NA	TRBJ2-7	CASSVADGDEQYF	TGTGCCAGCAGCGTGGCTGACGGGGACGAGCAGTACTTC
NA	TRBV5-5	NA	TRBJ2-1	CASSFTSYNEQFF	TGTGCCAGCAGCTTTACTTCCTACAATGAGCAGTTCTTC
NA	TRBV19	NA	TRBJ1-5	CASTADSRFNQPQHF	TGTGCCAGTACCGCGGACAGCCGGTTCAATCAGCCCCAGCATTTT
NA	TRBV27	TRBD1	TRBJ2-4	CASSLSDRGDIQYF	TGTGCCAGCAGTTTGTCGGACAGGGGGGACATTCAGTACTTC
NA	TRBV19	NA	TRBJ1-5	CASTPTPKSDQPQHF	TGTGCCAGTACCCCGACTCCAAAATCGGATCAGCCCCAGCATTTT
once	TRBV6-1	NA	TRBJ2-2	CASSEFKYGDGELFF	TGTGCCAGCAGTGAATTCAAGTACGGAGACGGGGAGCTGTTTTTT
NA	TRBV2	NA	TRBJ2-2	CASIVESGGANTGELFF	TGTGCCAGCATTGTTGAGTCCGGAGGAGCGAACACCGGGGAGCTGTTTTTT
NA	TRBV27	NA	TRBJ1-6	CASSPDRYYNSPLHF	TGTGCCAGCAGTCCCGACAGGTACTATAATTCACCCCTCCACTTT
NA	TRBV10-3	NA	TRBJ2-3	CAIRSGRDTDTQYF	TGTGCCATCCGGAGCGGGCGAGACACAGATACGCAGTATTTT
NA	TRBV6-5	NA	TRBJ1-3	CASSLRREGLLDF	TGTGCCAGCAGTCTACGACGTGAGGGCTTATTGGATTTT